This is a list of T cell receptor beta chains from one sample in a study of T cell responses to AZD1222 COVID-19 vaccine. Some clones are missing from TCRdb's copy, which holds only in-frame ones; the method was immunoSEQ multiplex PCR. Of 150,000 to 200,000 clones detected, more than 85% appear once; the ten largest clones hold approximately 1.8%. Specimen: peripheral blood, collected 28 days after the second AZD1222 dose. The source of these receptors is an adult who received the AZD1222 COVID-19 vaccine. Each CDR3 is given with its conserved first and last residue. The D gene is left open where the match is weak. Size tells how often a clone was seen (once, few, many) or the class of an expanded clone, and some rows leave it out.

>TRBJ2-1|.|TRBV18|.
CASSPPGPTPRNEQFF
TGTGCCAGCTCACCACCGGGACCCACCCCCCGCAATGAGCAGTTCTTC
>TRBJ2-2|.|TRBV4-1|.
CASSQVTGELFF
TGCGCCAGCAGCCAGGTCACCGGGGAGCTGTTTTTT
>TRBJ1-1|many|TRBV7-2|.
CASSPNAGVSQAFF
TGTGCCAGCAGCCCCAATGCGGGGGTATCTCAAGCTTTCTTT
>TRBJ1-1|.|TRBV30|TRBD1
CAWRTGGTEAFF
TGTGCCTGGCGGACAGGGGGCACTGAAGCTTTCTTT
>TRBJ2-5|.|TRBV5-6|TRBD2
CASSFQRGETQYF
TGTGCCAGCAGCTTTCAGCGGGGGGAGACCCAGTACTTC
>TRBJ2-2|.|TRBV13|.
CASSLRAYPGRGTGELFF
TGTGCCAGCAGCTTACGGGCTTACCCAGGAAGGGGCACCGGGGAGCTGTTTTTT
>TRBJ2-7|.|TRBV2|TRBD1
CASSENRGLYEQYF
TGTGCCAGCAGTGAAAACAGGGGGCTTTACGAGCAGTACTTC
>TRBJ1-6|.|TRBV6-6|.
CAIATAGGPLHF
TGTGCCATCGCGACAGCTGGGGGACCCCTCCACTTT
>TRBJ1-2|.|TRBV3-1/TRBV3-2|TRBD1
CASSQKDRAGYGYTF
TGTGCCAGCAGCCAAAAGGACAGGGCGGGTTATGGCTACACCTTC
>TRBJ1-1|.|TRBV5-8|.
CASSLGSSGVLNTEAFF
TGTGCCAGCAGCTTGGGGTCCTCCGGGGTCTTGAACACTGAAGCTTTCTTT
>TRBJ1-2|.|TRBV6-4|.
CASSDLGLGAGRSGYTF
TGTGCCAGCAGTGACCTAGGTCTGGGGGCCGGACGGAGTGGCTACACCTTC
>TRBJ2-1|.|TRBV18|TRBD1
CASSPWNGQGSYNEQFF
TGTGCCAGCTCACCTTGGAACGGACAGGGCTCCTACAATGAGCAGTTCTTC
>TRBJ2-1|.|TRBV5-4|.
CASSFPNNEQFF
TGTGCCAGCAGCTTTCCCAACAATGAGCAGTTCTTC
>TRBJ2-7|.|TRBV18|TRBD2
CASSPGLTYEQYF
TGTGCCAGCTCACCGGGACTAACTTACGAGCAGTACTTC
>TRBJ2-2|.|TRBV5-8|.
CASSYYTGELFF
TGTGCCAGCAGCTATTACACCGGGGAGCTGTTTTTT
>TRBJ1-5|.|TRBV5-6|.
CASSLLQGIGQPQHF
TGTGCCAGCAGCCTACTTCAGGGGATCGGTCAGCCCCAGCATTTT
>TRBJ1-3|.|TRBV9|.
CARKPNGGLSGNTIYF
TGTGCCCGAAAACCAAACGGGGGCCTCTCTGGAAACACCATATATTTT
>TRBJ2-5|.|TRBV10-2|TRBD1
CASRDPGTGDETQYF
TGCGCCAGCAGAGACCCAGGGACAGGGGACGAGACCCAGTACTTC
>TRBJ2-7|.|TRBV18|.
CASSPGTFYEQYF
TGTGCCAGCTCACCAGGGACATTTTACGAGCAGTACTTC
>TRBJ2-1|once|TRBV3-1/TRBV3-2|.
CASSQDLQSSYNEQFF
TGTGCCAGCAGCCAAGACCTTCAGAGCTCCTACAATGAGCAGTTCTTC
>TRBJ1-4|.|TRBV19|.
CASSSDSSTNEKLFF
TGTGCCAGTAGTAGCGACAGCTCAACTAATGAAAAACTGTTTTTT
>TRBJ1-1|.|TRBV4-1|.
CASSQVTGNTEAFF
TGCGCCAGCAGCCAAGTAACCGGGAACACTGAAGCTTTCTTT
>TRBJ2-2|once|TRBV7-9|.
CASSLVPGVSGELFF
TGTGCCAGCAGCTTAGTTCCTGGGGTGTCCGGGGAGCTGTTTTTT
>TRBJ1-1|.|TRBV9|.
CASSVVTGAGTEAFF
TGTGCCAGCAGCGTAGTAACGGGGGCTGGCACTGAAGCTTTCTTT
>TRBJ1-3|.|TRBV6-4|.
CASSVGRPSGNTIYF
TGTGCCAGCAGTGTTGGCAGACCCTCTGGAAACACCATATATTTT
>TRBJ2-7|.|TRBV6-5|.
CASSKRGSGDYEQYF
TGTGCCAGCAGTAAGAGAGGGTCAGGGGACTACGAGCAGTACTTC
>TRBJ1-4|.|TRBV6-5|.
CASSFTTGTNEKLFF
TGTGCCAGCAGTTTTACTACCGGTACTAATGAAAAACTGTTTTTT
>TRBJ1-1|.|TRBV6-6|.
CASSPRAVGPMNTEAFF
TGTGCCAGCAGTCCCCGTGCGGTGGGCCCTATGAACACTGAAGCTTTCTTT
>TRBJ1-1|.|TRBV5-1|TRBD1
CASSLGDRDNTEAFF
TGCGCCAGCAGCTTGGGGGACAGGGATAACACTGAAGCTTTCTTT
>TRBJ1-2|.|TRBV4-3|.
CASSQDLGVPRSYTF
TGCGCCAGCAGCCAAGATCTTGGGGTTCCGAGGAGCTACACCTTC
>TRBJ1-2|.|TRBV4-1|.
CASSQPRGFYGYTF
TGCGCCAGCAGCCAACCCCGCGGATTCTATGGCTACACCTTC
>TRBJ2-3|.|TRBV6-5|TRBD2
CASTSGGAGADTQYF
TGTGCCAGCACTAGCGGGGGGGCCGGGGCAGATACGCAGTATTTT
>TRBJ1-5|.|TRBV27|.
CASSLRYLVGNQPQHF
TGTGCCAGCAGTTTACGCTATTTGGTAGGCAATCAGCCCCAGCATTTT
>TRBJ1-1|.|TRBV13|.
CASSLGVGISNTEAFF
TGTGCCAGCAGCTTAGGGGTCGGGATTTCGAACACTGAAGCTTTCTTT
>TRBJ2-2|.|TRBV7-9|.
CASSLLGGTGELFF
TGTGCCAGCAGCTTATTAGGGGGAACCGGGGAGCTGTTTTTT
>TRBJ2-7|.|TRBV7-2|.
CASSFPGISYEQYF
TGTGCCAGCAGCTTCCCCGGGATCTCCTACGAGCAGTACTTC
>TRBJ2-1|.|TRBV3-1/TRBV3-2|TRBD1
CASSQTRGQYNEQFF
TGTGCCAGCAGCCAAACCAGGGGGCAATACAATGAGCAGTTCTTC
>TRBJ2-2|.|TRBV7-2|.
CASSPERVGTGELFF
TGTGCCAGCAGCCCGGAGCGGGTGGGGACCGGGGAGCTGTTTTTT
>TRBJ1-1|.|TRBV6-5|TRBD1
CASSWDSNTEAFF
TGTGCCAGCAGCTGGGACAGTAACACTGAAGCTTTCTTT
>TRBJ2-1|.|TRBV29-1|.
CSVRTPTNNEQFF
TGCAGCGTTCGTACCCCTACGAACAATGAGCAGTTCTTC
>TRBJ1-1|.|TRBV19|TRBD1
CASSLDRTEAFF
TGTGCCAGTAGTCTGGACAGGACTGAAGCTTTCTTT
>TRBJ2-1|.|TRBV24-1|.
CATSDSGHPKYNEQFF
TGTGCCACCAGTGACTCGGGACACCCCAAATACAATGAGCAGTTCTTC